Listed below are T cell receptor beta chains from one sample, sequenced in a study of T cell responses to AZD1222 COVID-19 vaccine. The table came from immunoSEQ multiplex PCR; TCRdb's copy has only in-frame clones and leaves some out. This sample yields approximately 300,000 clones, of which 90% to 95% are seen a single time; 0.5% to 0.65% belongs to the top ten. The material was peripheral blood, obtained 28 days after the second AZD1222 dose. These receptors were taken from an adult who received the AZD1222 COVID-19 vaccine. Each CDR3 is given with its conserved first and last residue. A D gene is named only where the DNA matches it firmly. Clone size is shown for a subset of rows, as once, few, many or a class of expanded clone.

CDR3 DNA: TGTGCCAGCAGAGCAACCCGCGGGGGTCTCTACGAGCAGTACTTC
CDR3 protein: CASRATRGGLYEQYF
CDR3 length: 15
V gene: TRBV3-1/TRBV3-2
D gene: TRBD2
J gene: TRBJ2-7
clone size: .

CDR3 DNA: TGTGCCAGCAGTGAAGTCGAAAGTCAGTCCCTCCACTTT
CDR3 protein: CASSEVESQSLHF
CDR3 length: 13
V gene: TRBV6-1
D gene: .
J gene: TRBJ1-6
clone size: .

CDR3 DNA: TGTGCCAGCAGCTTGGATGGGGACCGTAGAATATTCGAGCAGTACTTC
CDR3 protein: CASSLDGDRRIFEQYF
CDR3 length: 16
V gene: TRBV5-4
D gene: .
J gene: TRBJ2-7
clone size: few

CDR3 DNA: TGTGCTAGTGGTTTTAGGGACAGGTCTGCCTACGAGCAGTACTTC
CDR3 protein: CASGFRDRSAYEQYF
CDR3 length: 15
V gene: TRBV12-5
D gene: TRBD1
J gene: TRBJ2-7
clone size: few

CDR3 DNA: TGTGCCATTGAAGGTGGGACTAGCGGGGGGCCAGATACGCAGTATTTT
CDR3 protein: CAIEGGTSGGPDTQYF
CDR3 length: 16
V gene: TRBV10-3
D gene: TRBD2
J gene: TRBJ2-3
clone size: .

CDR3 DNA: TGTGCCAGTAGTATTGGGGACAGGGATCTGGTCGGGGAGCTGTTTTTT
CDR3 protein: CASSIGDRDLVGELFF
CDR3 length: 16
V gene: TRBV19
D gene: TRBD1
J gene: TRBJ2-2
clone size: .

CDR3 DNA: TGTGCCAGCAGCCCACAGGGGATTCAAGGCACCGGGGAGCTGTTTTTT
CDR3 protein: CASSPQGIQGTGELFF
CDR3 length: 16
V gene: TRBV9
D gene: TRBD1
J gene: TRBJ2-2
clone size: .

CDR3 DNA: TGTGCCAGCAGTTTCGGACGGGACACCTTCTATGGCTACACCTTC
CDR3 protein: CASSFGRDTFYGYTF
CDR3 length: 15
V gene: TRBV27
D gene: .
J gene: TRBJ1-2
clone size: .

CDR3 DNA: TGTGCCAGCCCAAACCCTAGCGGGAGGGCCATGCCCCGCGGGGAGCTGTTTTTT
CDR3 protein: CASPNPSGRAMPRGELFF
CDR3 length: 18
V gene: TRBV7-9
D gene: TRBD2
J gene: TRBJ2-2
clone size: .

CDR3 DNA: TGTGCCAGCAGTATTACCAGGGGGCAGTCCAATGGCTACACCTTC
CDR3 protein: CASSITRGQSNGYTF
CDR3 length: 15
V gene: TRBV6-5
D gene: TRBD1
J gene: TRBJ1-2
clone size: .

CDR3 DNA: TGTGCCAGCAGCCCCCGACACACCGGGGAGCTGTTTTTT
CDR3 protein: CASSPRHTGELFF
CDR3 length: 13
V gene: TRBV11-3
D gene: .
J gene: TRBJ2-2
clone size: .

CDR3 DNA: TGTGCCAGCAGCCCATTAACTAGCGCAAACTCCCATACGCAGTATTTT
CDR3 protein: CASSPLTSANSHTQYF
CDR3 length: 16
V gene: TRBV11-1
D gene: TRBD2
J gene: TRBJ2-3
clone size: .

CDR3 DNA: TGTGCCAGCAGCCAATCAGATACGCAGTATTTT
CDR3 protein: CASSQSDTQYF
CDR3 length: 11
V gene: TRBV7-2
D gene: .
J gene: TRBJ2-3
clone size: .

CDR3 DNA: TGCAGTGCTAGTCTCTCCAGGAGCGACACAGATACGCAGTATTTT
CDR3 protein: CSASLSRSDTDTQYF
CDR3 length: 15
V gene: TRBV20-1
D gene: .
J gene: TRBJ2-3
clone size: .

CDR3 DNA: TGCGCCAGCAGCACTGGACTAGCGGCTACCTACGAGCAGTACTTC
CDR3 protein: CASSTGLAATYEQYF
CDR3 length: 15
V gene: TRBV5-1
D gene: TRBD2
J gene: TRBJ2-7
clone size: .

CDR3 DNA: TGCGCCAGCAGCTTGACTAGGGGGATCTACAATGAGCAGTTCTTC
CDR3 protein: CASSLTRGIYNEQFF
CDR3 length: 15
V gene: TRBV5-1
D gene: .
J gene: TRBJ2-1
clone size: .

CDR3 DNA: TGTGCCAGCAGTATCCCCGGGACTGTGAACACTGAAGCTTTCTTT
CDR3 protein: CASSIPGTVNTEAFF
CDR3 length: 15
V gene: TRBV28
D gene: .
J gene: TRBJ1-1
clone size: .

CDR3 DNA: TGTGCCAGCAGCCCGACAGGATCTAATGAAAAACTGTTTTTT
CDR3 protein: CASSPTGSNEKLFF
CDR3 length: 14
V gene: TRBV5-4
D gene: .
J gene: TRBJ1-4
clone size: .

CDR3 DNA: TGCAGTGCTAGTATAGCGGGGGAGGCGGATACGCAGTATTTT
CDR3 protein: CSASIAGEADTQYF
CDR3 length: 14
V gene: TRBV20-1
D gene: TRBD2
J gene: TRBJ2-3
clone size: .

CDR3 DNA: TGTGCCAGCAGTTACTCACAGGGGGCGTCCCACTTC
CDR3 protein: CASSYSQGASHF
CDR3 length: 12
V gene: TRBV6-5
D gene: TRBD1
J gene: TRBJ2-5
clone size: .

CDR3 DNA: TGCGCCAGCAGTCACCCCCCCCTACTAGCGGGAGTGAGTGATACGCAGTATTTT
CDR3 protein: CASSHPPLLAGVSDTQYF
CDR3 length: 18
V gene: TRBV23-1
D gene: TRBD2
J gene: TRBJ2-3
clone size: .

CDR3 DNA: TGTGCCAGCAAGATGGGGGGGGGCGGATACGAGCAGTACTTC
CDR3 protein: CASKMGGGGYEQYF
CDR3 length: 14
V gene: TRBV28
D gene: .
J gene: TRBJ2-7
clone size: once

CDR3 DNA: TGTGCCAGCAGTTTGGATGGCCGATTAAGCTACGAGCAGTACTTC
CDR3 protein: CASSLDGRLSYEQYF
CDR3 length: 15
V gene: TRBV27
D gene: .
J gene: TRBJ2-7
clone size: few

CDR3 DNA: TGTGCCATCAGTAAATTAGCCGCCGGGGAGCTGTTTTTT
CDR3 protein: CAISKLAAGELFF
CDR3 length: 13
V gene: TRBV10-3
D gene: .
J gene: TRBJ2-2
clone size: .

CDR3 DNA: TGTGCCAGCAGCAAGGACAGGCATTCCTACGAGCAGTACTTC
CDR3 protein: CASSKDRHSYEQYF
CDR3 length: 14
V gene: TRBV2
D gene: TRBD1
J gene: TRBJ2-7
clone size: .

CDR3 DNA: TGTGCCAGCAGCCAGACGGGAGGAGGCCTATCCTACGAGCAGTACTTC
CDR3 protein: CASSQTGGGLSYEQYF
CDR3 length: 16
V gene: TRBV3-1/TRBV3-2
D gene: TRBD2
J gene: TRBJ2-7
clone size: once

CDR3 DNA: TGTGCCAGCAGACGGACAGGGGCCGGGGAGCTGTTTTTT
CDR3 protein: CASRRTGAGELFF
CDR3 length: 13
V gene: TRBV2
D gene: TRBD1
J gene: TRBJ2-2
clone size: .

CDR3 DNA: TGTGCCAGCAGTGACGGCTCCTATAATTCACCCCTCCACTTT
CDR3 protein: CASSDGSYNSPLHF
CDR3 length: 14
V gene: TRBV2
D gene: .
J gene: TRBJ1-6
clone size: .

CDR3 DNA: TGCGCCAGCAGCTTGGCCAGTCGAGATGATATCTTATTGAACACTGAAGCTTTCTTT
CDR3 protein: CASSLASRDDILLNTEAFF
CDR3 length: 19
V gene: TRBV5-1
D gene: .
J gene: TRBJ1-1
clone size: .

CDR3 DNA: TGTGCCAGCAGTGAGACTACCAGGCCCGGAGATACGCAGTATTTT
CDR3 protein: CASSETTRPGDTQYF
CDR3 length: 15
V gene: TRBV2
D gene: .
J gene: TRBJ2-3
clone size: .

CDR3 DNA: TGTGCCAGCAGCGTAGTGGTCACAGATACGCAGTATTTT
CDR3 protein: CASSVVVTDTQYF
CDR3 length: 13
V gene: TRBV9
D gene: .
J gene: TRBJ2-3
clone size: .

CDR3 DNA: TGTGCCAGCAGCCAAGAGGGAGCCGATCAGCCCCAGCATTTT
CDR3 protein: CASSQEGADQPQHF
CDR3 length: 14
V gene: TRBV4-2
D gene: .
J gene: TRBJ1-5
clone size: .

CDR3 DNA: TGTGCCAGCAGACGTTCCGCCGGGACAGCCTATGGCTACACCTTC
CDR3 protein: CASRRSAGTAYGYTF
CDR3 length: 15
V gene: TRBV28
D gene: TRBD1
J gene: TRBJ1-2
clone size: .

CDR3 DNA: TGTGCCAGTAGTCCCCGCGGGGGGGCAGATACGCAGTATTTT
CDR3 protein: CASSPRGGADTQYF
CDR3 length: 14
V gene: TRBV19
D gene: TRBD2
J gene: TRBJ2-3
clone size: .

CDR3 DNA: TGTGCCAGCAGCTCAGTAAGGGCTAGCGGCTCCTACGAGCAGTACTTC
CDR3 protein: CASSSVRASGSYEQYF
CDR3 length: 16
V gene: TRBV7-9
D gene: TRBD2
J gene: TRBJ2-7
clone size: .

CDR3 DNA: TGTGCCAGCAGTGAAACAGGGGGCGCGGTGGGGGAGCCCCAGCATTTT
CDR3 protein: CASSETGGAVGEPQHF
CDR3 length: 16
V gene: TRBV2
D gene: TRBD1
J gene: TRBJ1-5
clone size: .

CDR3 DNA: TGCGCCAGCAGCCAAGACGAGGGGTTCCGCGGCACCGGGGAGCTGTTTTTT
CDR3 protein: CASSQDEGFRGTGELFF
CDR3 length: 17
V gene: TRBV4-1
D gene: .
J gene: TRBJ2-2
clone size: .

CDR3 DNA: TGTGCCAGCAGCCAAGGCTTGGCGGGAGACGGGAATGAGCAGTTCTTC
CDR3 protein: CASSQGLAGDGNEQFF
CDR3 length: 16
V gene: TRBV4-2
D gene: TRBD2
J gene: TRBJ2-1
clone size: .

CDR3 DNA: TGTGCCAGCAGCGCTTCTTGGGATCAGCCCCAGCATTTT
CDR3 protein: CASSASWDQPQHF
CDR3 length: 13
V gene: TRBV12-3/TRBV12-4
D gene: .
J gene: TRBJ1-5
clone size: .

CDR3 DNA: TGTGCCAGCAGTTACCCTAGGGGGCCTGAGACCCAGTACTTC
CDR3 protein: CASSYPRGPETQYF
CDR3 length: 14
V gene: TRBV6-2/TRBV6-3
D gene: TRBD1
J gene: TRBJ2-5
clone size: once

CDR3 DNA: TGTGCCAGCAGCGTGGGAGGACAGAAGAACACTGAAGCTTTCTTT
CDR3 protein: CASSVGGQKNTEAFF
CDR3 length: 15
V gene: TRBV9
D gene: .
J gene: TRBJ1-1
clone size: .

CDR3 DNA: TGTGCCAGCAGCTACAACGGTAAACCGGTAGGTTTT
CDR3 protein: CASSYNGKPVGF
CDR3 length: 12
V gene: TRBV7-2
D gene: .
J gene: TRBJ1-1
clone size: .

CDR3 DNA: TGTGCCAGCAGCTTGGCAGGGGGCTTCCACGAGCAGTACTTC
CDR3 protein: CASSLAGGFHEQYF
CDR3 length: 14
V gene: TRBV7-2
D gene: TRBD1
J gene: TRBJ2-7
clone size: once

CDR3 DNA: TGCGCCAGCAGCTTGGTGGTCGGCGACATATATTTT
CDR3 protein: CASSLVVGDIYF
CDR3 length: 12
V gene: TRBV5-1
D gene: .
J gene: TRBJ1-3
clone size: .

CDR3 DNA: TGTGCCAGCAGCCCCCGGGGGGGGAGCAATCAGCCCCAGCATTTT
CDR3 protein: CASSPRGGSNQPQHF
CDR3 length: 15
V gene: TRBV7-2
D gene: .
J gene: TRBJ1-5
clone size: .

CDR3 DNA: TGTGCCAGTAGTAAGGGGTATGGCTACACCTTC
CDR3 protein: CASSKGYGYTF
CDR3 length: 11
V gene: TRBV19
D gene: .
J gene: TRBJ1-2
clone size: .

CDR3 DNA: TGCAGTGCTAGAACCACGGAGCAGTACTTC
CDR3 protein: CSARTTEQYF
CDR3 length: 10
V gene: TRBV20-1
D gene: .
J gene: TRBJ2-7
clone size: .

CDR3 DNA: TGCGCCAGCAGCTTAGGACACACGAACACTGAAGCTTTCTTT
CDR3 protein: CASSLGHTNTEAFF
CDR3 length: 14
V gene: TRBV5-1
D gene: .
J gene: TRBJ1-1
clone size: .

CDR3 DNA: TGTGCCAGCAGTTTACTACTAGCGGGGGACTACGAGCAGTACTTC
CDR3 protein: CASSLLLAGDYEQYF
CDR3 length: 15
V gene: TRBV28
D gene: TRBD2
J gene: TRBJ2-7
clone size: once

CDR3 DNA: TGTGCCAGCAGCTTAACGGGCACCGGGGAGCTGTTTTTT
CDR3 protein: CASSLTGTGELFF
CDR3 length: 13
V gene: TRBV7-3
D gene: .
J gene: TRBJ2-2
clone size: once

CDR3 DNA: TGTGCCAGCAGTGGGGACAGGGGGCACGGAAACACCATATATTTT
CDR3 protein: CASSGDRGHGNTIYF
CDR3 length: 15
V gene: TRBV2
D gene: TRBD1
J gene: TRBJ1-3
clone size: .

CDR3 DNA: TGTGCCAGCAGCTTAGGGACTAGCGGGGGAGATACGCAGTATTTT
CDR3 protein: CASSLGTSGGDTQYF
CDR3 length: 15
V gene: TRBV13
D gene: TRBD2
J gene: TRBJ2-3
clone size: .

CDR3 DNA: TGCGCCAGCAGCGAAGGGCTAGCGGGACTCGAGCAGTACTTC
CDR3 protein: CASSEGLAGLEQYF
CDR3 length: 14
V gene: TRBV5-1
D gene: TRBD2
J gene: TRBJ2-7
clone size: .

CDR3 DNA: TGCGCCAGCAGCTTGGCCAAGGGTTACGAGCAGTACTTC
CDR3 protein: CASSLAKGYEQYF
CDR3 length: 13
V gene: TRBV5-1
D gene: .
J gene: TRBJ2-7
clone size: .

CDR3 DNA: TGTGCCAGCAGCGTTGATGGCGGGGGCTCCTACGAGCAGTACTTC
CDR3 protein: CASSVDGGGSYEQYF
CDR3 length: 15
V gene: TRBV9
D gene: TRBD2
J gene: TRBJ2-7
clone size: .

CDR3 DNA: TGTGCCATCAGGGCCGACAGGACAGGGGGAAACACCATATATTTT
CDR3 protein: CAIRADRTGGNTIYF
CDR3 length: 15
V gene: TRBV10-3
D gene: TRBD1
J gene: TRBJ1-3
clone size: .